The 17 T cell receptor beta chains in this list originate from one sample, sequenced in a study of post-analysis software for immune sequencing data. Study outcomes and limitations: Patients had higher frequencies than controls of about five TRBV segments, including TRBV5-6, TRBV5-1 and TRBV20-1.

Incorporated into the TCR beta cDNA libraries were unique molecular identifiers, which served to reduce PCR and sequencing biases. TCRdb re-derived calls from the PCR reads in MiXCR, one entry per CDR3 protein. Altogether more than 450,000 distinct CDR3 sequences are present, under 40% being singletons, with the ten largest covering around 6%. These TCRs' antigens remain unknown. Sequencing was carried out using blood. The receptors shown here come from a girl younger than 18 with multiple sclerosis.

CDR3 sequence (DNA): TGTGCCAGCAGCTTGGCTAGTGCGGGGACGACTACCTACGAGCAGTACTTC. It encodes CASSLASAGTTTYEQYF. The chain carries TRBV5-5 and TRBJ2-7; a possible D gene is TRBD2 (6 bases). The CDR3 loop spans 17 amino acids. Trimming removed 0 bases at V and 2 bases at J, with 18 bases between. Germline V gives CDR1 SGHKS, CDR2 YYEKEE (reference sequence). Full variable domain (missing parts from reference TRBV5-5 and TRBJ2-7): DAGVTQSPTHLIKTRGQQVTLRCSPISGHKSVSWYQQVLGQGPQFIFQYYEKEERGRGNFPDRFSARQFPNYSSELNVNALLLGDSALYLCASSLASAGTTTYEQYFGPGTRLTVT.

The chain has TRBV5-1 and TRBJ2-3; no definite D call. CDR1 SGHRS and CDR2 YFSETQ come from the germline V gene. The CDR3 spans 14 residues. Trimming removed 0 bases at V and 2 bases at J, with 7 bases between. CDR3 amino acids: CASSLVLNTDTQYF. In DNA, the CDR3 is TGCGCCAGCAGCTTGGTTCTAAACACAGATACGCAGTATTTT.

This chain uses TRBV11-2 with TRBJ2-1; TRBD2 matches 7 bases. Germline assignment: CDR1 SGHAT and CDR2 FQNNGV. This CDR3 region has 14 residues. The trim removed 5 bases at V and 1 base at J, leaving 2 bases unmatched. The CDR3 region has the DNA TGTGCCAGCAGCCTAGCGGCTTCCTACAATGAGCAGTTCTTC. Protein sequence: CASSLAASYNEQFF.

The J gene is TRBJ1-1, the V gene TRBV20-1; possible D gene TRBD1, 6 bases. V was cut by 6 bases and J by 1 base, with 9 bases left in between. Germline assignment: CDR1 DFQATT and CDR2 SNEGSKA (reference sequence). This CDR3 is 12 amino acids long. Written as DNA, the CDR3 is TGCAGTGCCCAGGGGTGGAACACTGAAGCTTTCTTT. Protein: CSAQGWNTEAFF.

The chain recombines TRBV12-3 or TRBV12-4 with TRBJ1-6; TRBD1 matches at 7 bases. The CDR3 loop spans 14 amino acids. J gave up 14 bases and V 1 base, and 8 bases lay outside the gene matches. The CDR3: CASSLGQGIGALHF. The CDR3 DNA is TGTGCCAGCAGTTTAGGACAGGGTATAGGGGCCCTCCACTTT.

This clonotype was observed once. V gene TRBV20-1 combines with J gene TRBJ2-7; 14 positions match TRBD2. The germline V gene encodes CDR1 DFQATT and CDR2 SNEGSKA (reference sequence). After removal of 5 bases from V and 0 bases from J, the junction contained 3 bases not matched to a gene. The CDR3 totals 15 residues. The chain's CDR3 is CSAGTSGGLSYEQYF. The CDR3 coding sequence is TGCAGTGCTGGGACTAGCGGGGGCCTCTCCTACGAGCAGTACTTC.

This chain links TRBV6-5 with TRBJ1-4, with 7 nucleotides matching TRBD1. The trim removed 6 bases at V and 8 bases at J, leaving 9 bases unmatched. This CDR3 comprises 14 residues. The V gene's germline CDR1 is MNHEY and CDR2 SVGAGI. This CDR3 is CASRKDRISEKLFF. The CDR3 coding sequence is TGTGCCAGCAGAAAGGACAGGATATCCGAAAAACTGTTTTTT.

The chain employs TRBV19 and TRBJ2-3; D gene uncertain. The germline V gene has CDR1 LNHDA and CDR2 SQIVND (reference sequence). V was shortened by 4 bases and J by 4 bases, with 12 bases between the two germline ends. The CDR3 has 14 residues. CDR3 residues: CASSRVGPPDTQYF. In DNA, the CDR3 is TGTGCCAGTAGTAGAGTGGGTCCTCCAGATACGCAGTATTTT.

This chain links TRBV5-1 with TRBJ2-7; D remains ambiguous. V shed 1 base and J shed 2 bases, with 10 bases lying between them. The CDR3 sequence is 14 residues long. Germline CDR1 and CDR2: SGHRS and YFSETQ. The CDR3 loop reads CASSLTANPYEQYF. The DNA of the CDR3 is TGCGCCAGCAGCTTGACCGCCAACCCCTACGAGCAGTACTTC.

In its sample, this clonotype was seen a few times. The gene calls are TRBV29-1 and TRBJ1-2, with 9 bases matching TRBD1. This CDR3 spans 16 amino acids. The V segment lost 4 bases and the J segment 3 bases; nucleotides outside the gene matches: 12. CDR1 and CDR2 from the germline V gene are SQVTM and ANQGSEA. CDR3 protein: CSVAKGQGRDYYGYTF. The CDR3 DNA follows: TGCAGCGTTGCCAAGGGACAGGGTCGCGACTACTATGGCTACACCTTC.

This clonotype appeared a few times. The V and J genes are TRBV29-1 and TRBJ1-2; D is unclear. Germline assignment: CDR1 SQVTM and CDR2 ANQGSEA. This CDR3 comprises 13 residues. V was cut by 6 bases and J by 7 bases, with 18 bases left in between. This chain's CDR3 is CSVGAVGLGGYTF. The CDR3, as DNA: TGCAGCGTCGGTGCGGTGGGGTTGGGTGGCTACACCTTC.

The chain employs TRBV7-8 and TRBJ1-6, with D perhaps TRBD1 (5 bases). This CDR3 region has 17 residues. Germline V gives CDR1 SGHVS, CDR2 FQNEAQ. Between the trimmed V and J ends, which lost 4 bases and 0 bases, there was a span of 13 bases. The DNA for the CDR3 is TGTGCCAGCAGCTCACCTGGGGGGAACTCCTATAATTCACCCCTCCACTTT. Protein: CASSSPGGNSYNSPLHF. The full variable domain, rest sourced from reference TRBV7-8 and TRBJ1-6, is GAGVSQSPRYKVAKRGQDVALRCDPISGHVSLFWYQQALGQGPEFLTYFQNEAQLDKSGLPSDRFFAERPEGSVSTLKIQRTQQEDSAVYLCASSSPGGNSYNSPLHFGNGTRLTVT.

The chain links TRBV6-1 to TRBJ2-1; a weak D match, TRBD1 (5 bases). Germline V lookup: CDR1 MNHNS, CDR2 SASEGT. The CDR3 runs 16 residues. Deletions cut 0 bases from V and 7 bases from J, with 16 bases between. DNA for the CDR3: TGTGCCAGCAGTGAAGCCATGGGGCAGGGTCGGAATGAGCAGTTCTTC. This codes for CASSEAMGQGRNEQFF.

This clonotype occurred a few times. V usage is TRBV12-3 or TRBV12-4 and J usage is TRBJ2-5; perhaps TRBD1 as D (5 bases). CDR3 size: 12 residues. The germline V and J ends were trimmed by 6 bases and 4 bases, with 9 bases remaining between them. This chain's CDR3 is CASSIRVETQYF. CDR3 sequence (DNA): TGTGCCAGCAGCATCAGGGTAGAGACCCAGTACTTC.

V usage is TRBV12-3 or TRBV12-4 and J usage is TRBJ2-5; 9 positions match TRBD2. The V segment lost 7 bases and the J segment 0 bases; nucleotides outside the gene matches: 12. CDR3 size: 17 residues. CDR3 nucleotide sequence: TGTGCCAGCATCCCCCCCCGGACTAGCGAGAACCAAGAGACCCAGTACTTC. Its translation is CASIPPRTSENQETQYF.

The chain recombines TRBV11-2 with TRBJ2-5; the match to TRBD2 covers 12 bases. Trimming cost V 5 bases and J 5 bases; bases outside gene matches: 9. Looked up from germline, CDR1 is SGHAT and CDR2 is FQNNGV. This CDR3 has 16 amino acids. CDR3 amino acids: CASSHPSGGALETQYF. The CDR3, as DNA: TGTGCCAGCAGCCATCCTAGCGGGGGGGCCTTGGAGACCCAGTACTTC.

This clonotype has at least ten counts. The junction and the germline gene differ at one end; a read error may be behind it. The chain couples TRBV12-3 or TRBV12-4 to TRBJ1-1; TRBD1 is a possible D gene (6 bases). The CDR3 extends over 14 amino acids. CDR3 in amino acids: CASSPRTVNTEAFF. The CDR3 coding sequence is TGCGCCAGCAGCCCACGGACAGTGAACACTGAAGCTTTCTTT.